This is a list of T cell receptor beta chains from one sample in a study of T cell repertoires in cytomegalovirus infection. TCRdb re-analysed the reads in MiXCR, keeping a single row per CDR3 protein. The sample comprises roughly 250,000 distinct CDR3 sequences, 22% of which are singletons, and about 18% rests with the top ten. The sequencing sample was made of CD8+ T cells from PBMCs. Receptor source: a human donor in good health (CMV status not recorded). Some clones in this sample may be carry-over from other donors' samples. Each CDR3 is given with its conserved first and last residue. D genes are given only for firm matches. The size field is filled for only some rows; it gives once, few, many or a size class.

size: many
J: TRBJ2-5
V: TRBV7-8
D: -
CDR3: CASSWSGGPQETQYF
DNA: TGTGCCAGCAGCTGGAGTGGGGGCCCTCAAGAGACCCAGTACTTC

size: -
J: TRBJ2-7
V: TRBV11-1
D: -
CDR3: CASSIVGGAPYEQYF
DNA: TGTGCCAGCAGCATCGTGGGGGGGGCGCCGTACGAGCAGTACTTC

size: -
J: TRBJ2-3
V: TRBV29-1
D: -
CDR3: CSVEAGTSYDTQYF
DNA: TGCAGCGTTGAGGCCGGGACCTCCTATGATACGCAGTATTTT

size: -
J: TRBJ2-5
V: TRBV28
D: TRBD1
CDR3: CASSPTGGRETQYF
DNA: TGTGCCAGCAGTCCAACAGGGGGCCGGGAGACCCAGTACTTC

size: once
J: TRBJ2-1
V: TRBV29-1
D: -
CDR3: CSVDDRDIDGEQFF
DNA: TGCAGCGTTGATGACCGGGACATTGACGGGGAGCAGTTCTTC

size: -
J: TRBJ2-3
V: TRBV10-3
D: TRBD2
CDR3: CAISEGGTSATDTQYF
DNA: TGTGCCATCAGTGAGGGAGGGACTAGCGCCACAGATACGCAGTATTTT

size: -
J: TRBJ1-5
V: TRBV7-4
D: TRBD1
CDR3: CASRGTANQPQHF
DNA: TGTGCCAGCCGTGGGACAGCGAATCAGCCCCAGCATTTT

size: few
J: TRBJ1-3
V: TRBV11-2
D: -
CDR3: CASSLAPWASGNTIYF
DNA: TGTGCCAGCAGCTTAGCCCCGTGGGCTTCTGGAAACACCATATATTTT

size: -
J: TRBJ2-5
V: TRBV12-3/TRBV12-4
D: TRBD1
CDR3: CASWEGTGPLGETQYF
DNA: TGTGCCAGCTGGGAAGGGACAGGGCCCCTGGGGGAGACCCAGTACTTC

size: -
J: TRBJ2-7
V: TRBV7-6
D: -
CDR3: CASSLVAETYEQYF
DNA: TGTGCCAGCAGCTTAGTGGCAGAGACCTACGAGCAGTACTTC

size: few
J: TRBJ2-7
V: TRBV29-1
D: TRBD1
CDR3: CSVRDRAPEQYF
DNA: TGCAGCGTTCGGGACAGGGCTCCCGAGCAGTACTTC

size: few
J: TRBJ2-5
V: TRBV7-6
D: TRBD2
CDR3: CASSFTSGVRETQYF
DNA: TGTGCCAGCAGCTTCACTAGCGGGGTTCGGGAGACCCAGTACTTC

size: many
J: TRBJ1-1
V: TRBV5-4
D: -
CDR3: CASTPSTGGPYTEAFF
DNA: TGTGCCAGCACCCCCTCGACGGGGGGCCCCTACACTGAAGCTTTCTTT

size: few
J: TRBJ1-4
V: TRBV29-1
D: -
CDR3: CSVVLAGHDEKLFF
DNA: TGCAGCGTTGTATTGGCGGGACACGATGAAAAACTGTTTTTT

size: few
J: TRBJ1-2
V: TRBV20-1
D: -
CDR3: CSARGGTSDYGYTF
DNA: TGCAGTGCTAGAGGGGGTACGAGTGACTATGGCTACACCTTC